In this sample, the clone carrying this T cell receptor beta chain turned up a few times. What it recognizes is unknown. The data were obtained in a study of T cells after yellow fever vaccination. Study results and caveats: A weaker but faster secondary response was observed, peaking on day 5 versus 15. Only a minor proportion of clonotypes was detected across both CD4 and CD8 compartments.

The V gene end was trimmed by 5 bases and the J gene end by 1 base; junction bases not matched to a gene: 8. Germline V lookup: CDR1 SGHTA, CDR2 FQGNSA. The CDR3 loop spans 16 amino acids. MiXCR, applied by TCRdb to the 5' RACE reads, yields one record per CDR3 protein. This sample has more than 450,000 distinct CDR3 sequences, with 20% to 25% found just once. Sequencing used PBMCs, obtained about 20 days after the first yellow fever vaccination. The chain carries TRBV7-2 and TRBJ2-3, with 8 bases aligning to TRBD2. This sequence was found in a man between 18 and 29 years old who received the YFV17D yellow fever vaccine. CDR3 sequence reads: CASSPPSAGGTDTQYF. In DNA form, the CDR3 reads TGTGCCAGCAGCCCACCTTCAGCGGGGGGCACAGATACGCAGTATTTT.